This passage covers 31 T cell receptor beta chains from one sample sequenced in a study of blood T cell repertoires in COVID-19. Clones were sequenced by immunoSEQ multiplex PCR, and TCRdb holds only the in-frame ones, with some missing. The table shows some 150,000 clones, with approximately 85% occurring only once. The sequencing sample was made of peripheral blood. These receptors were obtained from a woman older than 75 with acute or convalescent COVID-19.

The chain carries TRBV6-5 and TRBJ2-2; D is perhaps TRBD1 (6 bases). V lost 0 bases to trimming and J lost 8 bases, with 10 bases between them. This CDR3 region has 14 residues. Germline lookup yields CDR1 MNHEY and CDR2 SVGAGI. CDR3 amino acids: CASSYSNRAGELFF. The CDR3 DNA reads as TGTGCCAGCAGTTACTCCAACAGGGCGGGGGAGCTGTTTTTT.

The chain employs TRBV5-1 and TRBJ2-1, with D possibly matching TRBD2 (6 bases). The length of the CDR3 is 13 residues. Trimming took off 2 bases at V and 6 bases at J, with 9 bases between the two ends. Germline V lookup: CDR1 SGHRS, CDR2 YFSETQ. CDR3 sequence: CASSFLGGNEQFF. DNA for the CDR3: TGCGCCAGCAGCTTCCTCGGGGGCAATGAGCAGTTCTTC.

The chain employs TRBV27 and TRBJ2-7; TRBD1 matches at 9 bases. V dropped 5 bases and J dropped 2; count of bases not matched to a gene: 7. This CDR3 spans 15 amino acids. CDR1 is MNHEY, CDR2 SMNVEV, per germline (reference sequence). CDR3 nucleotide sequence: TGTGCCAGCAGTATGAGGGGACAGGGCACCTACGAGCAGTACTTC. Translated: CASSMRGQGTYEQYF.

The J gene is TRBJ2-5, the V gene TRBV7-7, with D possibly being TRBD1 (6 bases). The CDR3 is made up of 17 amino acids. The V gene lost 2 bases and the J gene lost 5 bases, with 21 bases spanning the gap. Germline CDR1 is SSHAT and CDR2 is FNYEAQ (reference sequence). CDR3 nucleotide sequence: TGTGCCAGCAGCTTAACACACGACAGAACAGGGTTGGAGACCCAGTACTTC. Amino acid sequence: CASSLTHDRTGLETQYF. Complete variable domain (other parts from reference TRBV7-7 and TRBJ2-5): GAGVSQSPRYKVTKRGQDVTLRCDPISSHATLYWYQQALGQGPEFLTYFNYEAQPDKSGLPSDRFSAERPEGSISTLTIQRTEQRDSAMYRCASSLTHDRTGLETQYFGPGTRLLVL.

The genes are TRBV7-2 and TRBJ2-1; 8 positions match TRBD2. Germline V gene lookup returns CDR1 SGHTA and CDR2 FQGNSA. V lost 3 bases to trimming and J lost 0 bases; unmatched junction nucleotides: 1. The CDR3 is made up of 15 amino acids. CDR3 amino acids: CASSFSGSSYNEQFF. The CDR3 DNA reads TGTGCCAGCAGCTTCAGCGGGAGCTCCTACAATGAGCAGTTCTTC.

This chain joins TRBV5-4 and TRBJ1-6; D gene ambiguous. The V gene's germline CDR1 is SGHNT and CDR2 YYREEE (reference sequence). CDR3 length: 14 amino acids. Trimming cost V 3 bases and J 0 bases, with 4 bases left between them. The DNA of the CDR3 is TGTGCCAGCAGCTACTACTCCTATAATTCACCCCTCCACTTT. Translation: CASSYYSYNSPLHF.

The chain employs TRBV6-1 and TRBJ1-1; D gene ambiguous. V lost 3 bases to trimming and J lost 8 bases, with 13 bases between them. The germline gives CDR1 MNHNS, CDR2 SASEGT. This CDR3 contains 13 residues. The CDR3 DNA is TGTGCCAGCAGTGAGGGTCAGCGGGCGGAAGCTTTCTTT. It translates to CASSEGQRAEAFF.

The rearrangement uses TRBV4-1 and TRBJ1-1; possibly TRBD1 for D (6 bases). The CDR3 loop spans 11 amino acids. Trimming stripped 6 bases from V and 8 bases from J, with 10 bases between. CDR1 is MGHRA, CDR2 YSYEKL, per germline. CDR3 in amino acids: CASRTGTEAFF. In DNA, the CDR3 is TGCGCCAGCAGGACCGGGACAGAAGCTTTCTTT.

This CDR3 reads CASSQGGLAGRYEQYF. The CDR3 DNA sequence: TGCGCCAGCAGCCAAGGGGGACTAGCGGGGAGGTACGAGCAGTACTTC. The chain carries TRBV4-1 and TRBJ2-7, with 13 bases matching TRBD2. J was trimmed by 4 bases and V by 1 base; bases with no gene match: 4. In germline, CDR1 is MGHRA, CDR2 YSYEKL. The CDR3 is 16 amino acids.

V and J are TRBV21-1 and TRBJ1-4; TRBD1, the table's D call, was not compared with the DNA. TRBV21-1 is a listed pseudogene. CDR3 size: 10 residues. CDR3 region: CAKGNEKLFF. CDR3 nucleotide sequence: TGTGCCAAGGGGAATGAAAAACTGTTTTTT.

The chain joins TRBV27 to TRBJ2-7, with D perhaps matching TRBD2 (6 bases). Per the germline V gene, CDR1 is MNHEY and CDR2 is SMNVEV (reference sequence). The CDR3 runs to 16 residues. Trimming removed 8 bases at V and 7 bases at J, with 27 bases between. CDR3 in amino acids: CASATIRARGKEEQYF. The CDR3 DNA follows: TGTGCCAGCGCAACCATTCGGGCGCGGGGAAAAGAAGAGCAGTACTTC.

This rearrangement joins TRBV28 to TRBJ2-7, with 9 bases aligning to TRBD2. The CDR3 contains 15 residues. In germline, CDR1 is MDHEN, CDR2 SYDVKM. The V and J ends lost 6 bases and 4 bases, in that order; junction bases with no gene match: 10. In DNA, the CDR3 is TGTGCCAGCAGAGGCGGGGTTAGCGGGAGTTACGAGCAGTACTTC. Translation: CASRGGVSGSYEQYF.

The V and J genes are TRBV3-1 (or the pseudogene TRBV3-2) and TRBJ1-1, with TRBD1 as a possible D gene (6 bases). V lost 7 bases to trimming and J lost 4 bases, with 19 bases between them. The V gene's germline CDR1 is LGHDT and CDR2 YNNKEL (reference sequence). CDR3 length: 15 residues. The CDR3 is CASTISSYRATEAFF. DNA of the CDR3: TGTGCCAGCACCATCAGTTCCTACAGGGCCACTGAAGCTTTCTTT.

The V call is TRBV5-6, the J call TRBJ2-1; 10 bases line up with TRBD2. The V gene end was trimmed by 0 bases and the J gene end by 15 bases; junction bases not matched to a gene: 12. The CDR3 contains 15 residues. Looked up from germline, CDR1 is SGHDT and CDR2 is YYEEEE. DNA for the CDR3: TGTGCCAGCAGCTTGGGAGCGGGAGGGCTTATGGAGTGGTTCTTC. Its protein product is CASSLGAGGLMEWFF.

The chain has TRBV3-1 (or the pseudogene TRBV3-2) and TRBJ2-7; 11 bases fit TRBD2. The CDR3 contains 15 residues. Per germline, CDR1 LGHDT and CDR2 YNNKEL (reference sequence). The trim removed 2 bases at V and 4 bases at J, leaving 4 bases unmatched. CDR3 amino acids: CASSQRLAGGYEQYF. CDR3 DNA sequence: TGTGCCAGCAGCCAACGTCTAGCGGGAGGATACGAGCAGTACTTC.

The chain combines TRBV10-3 with TRBJ2-3; a possible D gene is TRBD1 (6 bases). V shed 3 bases and J shed 1 base, with 8 bases lying between them. The germline gives CDR1 ENHRY, CDR2 SYGVKD. The length of the CDR3 is 14 residues. Here the CDR3 reads CAISDNRGTDTQYF. DNA for the CDR3: TGTGCCATCAGTGATAACAGGGGCACAGATACGCAGTATTTT.

The chain's CDR3 is CAWSVGWSSYNEQFF. The CDR3 DNA is TGTGCCTGGAGTGTAGGTTGGAGCTCCTACAATGAGCAGTTCTTC. The rearrangement joins TRBV30 to TRBJ2-1; D is undetermined. V was cut by 0 bases and J by 0 bases, with 9 bases left in between. CDR1 and CDR2 from the germline V gene are GTSNPN and SVGIG (reference sequence). This CDR3 has 15 amino acids.

The V gene is TRBV12-2, the J gene TRBJ1-5. TRBV12-2 is noted as a pseudogene. This CDR3 is 16 amino acids long. The CDR3 DNA reads TGTGCAAGTCGCTTAGCGGGGGGTGGTTTGATGCAGCCCCAGCATTTT. As protein: CASRLAGGGLMQPQHF.

The chain carries TRBV19 and TRBJ2-4, with 7 nucleotides matching TRBD1. The CDR3 has 16 amino acids. V was clipped by 3 bases and J by 2 bases; unmatched bases: 7. Germline CDR1 reads LNHDA; CDR2 reads SQIVND (reference sequence). The chain's CDR3 is CASSIDRVLTKNIQYF. Written as DNA, the CDR3 is TGTGCCAGTAGTATCGACAGGGTATTAACCAAAAACATTCAGTACTTC.

The chain recombines TRBV28 with TRBJ1-1; perhaps TRBD1 as D (6 bases). Trimming cost V 6 bases and J 3 bases, with 20 bases left between them. CDR1 and CDR2 (germline): MDHEN, SYDVKM. The CDR3 sequence is 16 residues long. CDR3 in DNA: TGTGCCAGCAGCCTTTTAGGGGGTGATCGGGACACTGAAGCTTTCTTT. It yields the protein CASSLLGGDRDTEAFF.

The chain employs TRBV28 and TRBJ2-5, with D hard to call. The V gene lost 5 bases and the J gene lost 0 bases, with 13 bases spanning the gap. The CDR3 sequence is 15 residues long. CDR1 and CDR2 (germline): MDHEN, SYDVKM. The CDR3 sequence: CASSGLFWYQETQYF. CDR3 nucleotide sequence: TGTGCCAGCAGTGGTCTATTCTGGTACCAAGAGACCCAGTACTTC.

V gene TRBV2 combines with J gene TRBJ2-7; 8 nucleotides line up with TRBD2. Per germline, CDR1 SNHLY and CDR2 FYNNEI. The ends lost 8 bases at V and 2 bases at J; junction bases unmatched: 5. This CDR3 spans 13 amino acids. The CDR3 coding sequence is TGTGCCAGCCTTCCAGCGGGGGCCTACGAGCAGTACTTC. Residues: CASLPAGAYEQYF.

In its sample, this clone was seen once. The chain uses TRBV5-6 and TRBJ2-5, with 10 bases fitting TRBD1. The ends lost 2 bases at V and 5 bases at J; junction bases unmatched: 9. The CDR3 totals 16 residues. Germline V gene data show CDR1 as SGHDT and CDR2 as YYEEEE. The CDR3 protein is CASSLEGWTGGETQYF. Here the CDR3 DNA reads TGTGCCAGCAGCTTAGAAGGCTGGACAGGGGGTGAGACCCAGTACTTC.

This chain uses TRBV5-1 with TRBJ1-6; possible D gene TRBD1, 6 bases. The V and J ends lost 5 bases and 0 bases respectively, with 15 bases between them. Looked up from germline, CDR1 is SGHRS and CDR2 is YFSETQ. CDR3 size: 17 residues. The CDR3 spells CASRDGGASSYNSPLHF. In nucleotides, the CDR3 is TGCGCCAGCAGGGATGGGGGGGCCTCCTCCTATAATTCACCCCTCCACTTT.

V is TRBV5-1 and J is TRBJ1-1; 8 nucleotides line up with TRBD1. Trimming took 7 bases from V and 5 from J; bases not matched to a gene: 7. The CDR3 totals 13 residues. CDR1 and CDR2 from the germline V gene are SGHRS and YFSETQ. This CDR3 is CASGQDRVTEAFF. The CDR3 region has the DNA TGCGCCAGCGGACAGGACAGGGTAACTGAAGCTTTCTTT.

The rearrangement links TRBV7-9 to TRBJ2-3, with 8 positions matching TRBD1. Trimming at V came to 2 bases and at J to 12 bases, leaving 4 bases not matched to a gene. CDR1 and CDR2 from the germline V gene are SEHNR and FQNEAQ (reference sequence). This CDR3 is built from 12 residues. In DNA, the CDR3 is TGTGCCAGCAGCTTAACCGGACAGGGCCAGTATTTT. It is translated as CASSLTGQGQYF.

V usage is TRBV15 and J usage is TRBJ1-4; D is unresolved. CDR1 and CDR2 (germline): LNHNV, YYDKDF (reference sequence). Trimming shortened V by 9 bases and J by 2 bases, and 19 bases separated the two germline ends. CDR3 size: 16 residues. The CDR3 sequence: CATQDPRGITNEKLFF. CDR3 in DNA: TGTGCCACTCAAGACCCCCGAGGGATTACTAATGAAAAACTGTTTTTT.

V usage is TRBV24-1 and J usage is TRBJ2-1; 10 bases are shared with TRBD1. CDR1 is KGHDR, CDR2 SFDVKD, per germline. The CDR3 is 16 residues long. V was pared by 1 base and J by 6 bases, with 5 bases of the junction left unmatched. The CDR3 DNA sequence: TGTGCCACCAGTGATTTTGGGACAGGGGCAGGCAATGAGCAGTTCTTC. Translating gives CATSDFGTGAGNEQFF.

This chain's CDR3 is CASSHFGRGADVYTF. CDR3 DNA sequence: TGTGCCAGCAGCCATTTCGGCCGGGGGGCCGATGTCTACACCTTC. The chain carries TRBV5-6 and TRBJ1-2; D is perhaps TRBD1 (6 bases). The CDR3 has 15 amino acids. V lost 4 bases to trimming and J lost 10 bases, with 23 bases between them. CDR1 is SGHDT and CDR2 is YYEEEE in the germline V gene.

V is TRBV3-1 (or the pseudogene TRBV3-2) and J is TRBJ1-5; TRBD1 aligns across 7 bases. The germline CDR1 and CDR2 sequences are LGHDT and YNNKEL (reference sequence). J gave up 6 bases and V 3 bases, and 5 bases lay outside the gene matches. The CDR3 contains 14 residues. CDR3 DNA sequence: TGTGCCAGCAGCCAGGTAGAGGGGGCTCAGCCCCAGCATTTT. Translated, it gives CASSQVEGAQPQHF.

This clone has only one observation. The rearrangement links TRBV18 to TRBJ2-4; the match to TRBD2 covers 7 bases. The CDR3 is 15 residues long. The germline gives CDR1 KGHSH, CDR2 LQKENI. J was trimmed by 5 bases and V by 5 bases; bases with no gene match: 9. The CDR3 region is CASSWAGVRENIQYF. CDR3 coding DNA: TGTGCCAGCTCATGGGCGGGGGTCCGGGAAAACATTCAGTACTTC.